This T cell receptor (beta chain) comes out of a study of cytomegalovirus exposure and HLA in healthy donors. The primer mix had 60 Vbeta and 13 Jbeta primers. Using immunoSEQ multiplex PCR, the repertoire was profiled, and TCRdb retains in-frame clones only, with some absent. The sample shows approximately 160,000 clones, approximately 84% of them seen only once. The V gene lost 1 base and the J gene lost 6 bases, with 10 bases spanning the gap. The CDR3 totals 13 residues. Per the germline V gene, CDR1 is LGHNA and CDR2 is YSLEER. Sequenced input: PBMCs. V and J are TRBV4-3 and TRBJ2-7; D is possibly TRBD2 (5 bases). This clonotype was obtained from a woman between 45 and 60 years old in good health and CMV-seropositive. The CDR3 DNA sequence: TGCGCCAGCAGCCAAGGGGGTGGAGGCGAGCAGTACTTC. Protein: CASSQGGGGEQYF.